This is a list of T cell receptor beta chains from one sample in a study of regulatory T cells in long-lasting Graves disease. TCRdb reprocessed the multiplex PCR reads with MiXCR, giving one entry per CDR3 protein. The sample includes over 200,000 distinct CDR3 sequences, around 18% seen only once; the top ten take less than 15%. The sample was also linked to a second study, of T cells in Graves' hyperthyroidism and ophthalmopathy.

The sequences come from peripheral blood mononuclear cells (PBMCs), collected at new diagnosis, from a patient treated with antithyroid drugs. All receptors derive from a woman in her twenties or thirties with Graves disease. The CDR3 runs from the conserved cysteine through the conserved F or W. The D gene is left open where the match is weak. Size is omitted from some rows. Given values are once, few, many or a class for expanded clones.

cdr3_aa | cdr3_nt | j_call | clone_size | d_call | v_call
CASSIGGAGGDTQYF | TGTGCCAGCAGCATCGGGGGGGCAGGGGGAGATACGCAGTATTTT | TRBJ2-3 | NA | NA | TRBV6-2/TRBV6-3
CASTQGRQPQHF | TGTGCCAGCACCCAGGGGCGGCAGCCCCAGCATTTT | TRBJ1-5 | many | NA | TRBV6-1
CASSQDGTATYEQYF | TGCGCCAGCAGCCAAGACGGGACAGCAACCTACGAGCAGTACTTC | TRBJ2-7 | many | TRBD1 | TRBV4-1
CSARPPGIPNTEAFF | TGCAGTGCTAGACCTCCCGGGATCCCGAACACTGAAGCTTTCTTT | TRBJ1-1 | many | NA | TRBV20-1
CSARAAGGGLRPQHF | TGCAGTGCTAGAGCCGCAGGGGGCGGGCTACGGCCCCAGCATTTT | TRBJ1-5 | many | TRBD1 | TRBV20-1
CASSMKQGALYGYTF | TGTGCCAGTAGTATGAAACAGGGGGCTCTGTATGGCTACACCTTC | TRBJ1-2 | few | TRBD1 | TRBV19
CASRGGGRINSPLHF | TGTGCCAGCAGGGGGGGGGGACGGATCAATTCACCCCTCCACTTT | TRBJ1-6 | many | NA | TRBV6-1
CASSVGNEQYF | TGTGCCAGCAGCGTTGGTAACGAGCAGTACTTC | TRBJ2-7 | many | NA | TRBV9
CASSLSDTSGNTIYF | TGTGCCAGCAGCTTATCGGACACCTCTGGAAACACCATATATTTT | TRBJ1-3 | NA | NA | TRBV7-6
CASSLTGGLETQYF | TGTGCCAGCAGTTTGACAGGGGGCCTAGAGACCCAGTACTTC | TRBJ2-5 | many | TRBD1 | TRBV2
CASSYPNPTTANPSGASVLTF | TGTGCCAGCAGTTACCCGAACCCAACGACTGCGAATCCCTCTGGGGCCAGCGTCCTGACTTTC | TRBJ2-6 | NA | NA | TRBV6-5
CSARDFTRQGNNGYTF | TGCAGTGCTAGAGATTTCACCCGACAGGGAAATAATGGCTACACCTTC | TRBJ1-2 | many | TRBD1 | TRBV20-1
CASSSTGGEAFF | TGTGCCAGCAGCTCGACAGGGGGCGAAGCTTTCTTT | TRBJ1-1 | many | TRBD1 | TRBV11-3
CSAPVGASPNSPLHF | TGCAGTGCCCCTGTGGGGGCCTCACCGAATTCACCCCTCCACTTT | TRBJ1-6 | many | NA | TRBV20-1
CASSGGQPSSYEQYF | TGTGCCAGTAGTGGCGGACAGCCCAGCTCCTACGAGCAGTACTTC | TRBJ2-7 | NA | NA | TRBV19
CASSDAGGRTRTQYF | TGTGCCAGCAGTGACGCAGGGGGTAGGACGCGGACCCAGTACTTC | TRBJ2-5 | NA | TRBD1 | TRBV6-1
CSATRGGNIQYF | TGCAGCGCTACCCGAGGGGGAAACATTCAGTACTTC | TRBJ2-4 | few | NA | TRBV29-1
CASSPEGVPGNTIYF | TGTGCCAGCAGCCCTGAGGGGGTCCCTGGAAACACCATATATTTT | TRBJ1-3 | NA | NA | TRBV7-8
CATRAGGNTEAFF | TGTGCCACCAGGGCAGGGGGCAACACTGAAGCTTTCTTT | TRBJ1-1 | many | TRBD1 | TRBV24-1
CATSGGQGQGSNQPQHF | TGTGCCACCAGCGGGGGCCAGGGACAGGGAAGCAATCAGCCCCAGCATTTT | TRBJ1-5 | many | TRBD1 | TRBV15
CSASHLRQETQYF | TGCAGTGCTAGTCACCTAAGACAAGAGACCCAGTACTTC | TRBJ2-5 | NA | NA | TRBV20-1
CASLSLAGASSYNEQFF | TGTGCCAGCCTTTCACTAGCGGGGGCAAGCTCCTACAATGAGCAGTTCTTC | TRBJ2-1 | many | TRBD2 | TRBV28
CSARRWGGAINEQFF | TGCAGTGCTAGACGCTGGGGGGGGGCAATCAATGAGCAGTTCTTC | TRBJ2-1 | many | NA | TRBV20-1
CSASPPGLAARMSDTQYF | TGCAGTGCTAGTCCGCCGGGACTAGCGGCTAGAATGTCAGATACGCAGTATTTT | TRBJ2-3 | NA | TRBD2 | TRBV20-1
CSTRQGWGTEAFF | TGCAGCACCAGACAGGGTTGGGGGACTGAAGCTTTCTTT | TRBJ1-1 | many | TRBD1 | TRBV29-1
CASSQDQKAYGYTF | TGTGCCAGCAGCCAAGATCAGAAGGCCTATGGCTACACCTTC | TRBJ1-2 | many | NA | TRBV3-1
CASRNKNEQFF | TGTGCCAGCAGGAACAAGAATGAGCAGTTCTTC | TRBJ2-1 | few | NA | TRBV6-1
CASSPNMAGNEKLFF | TGTGCCAGCAGCCCAAACATGGCGGGAAATGAAAAACTGTTTTTT | TRBJ1-4 | many | NA | TRBV7-2
CASSPQRSSYNEQFF | TGTGCCAGCTCACCACAGCGGAGCTCCTACAATGAGCAGTTCTTC | TRBJ2-1 | NA | NA | TRBV18
CASKGSGRNTEAFF | TGTGCCAGCAAAGGATCCGGGAGGAACACTGAAGCTTTCTTT | TRBJ1-1 | NA | NA | TRBV9
CASSWTSGETQYF | TGTGCCAGCAGCTGGACCTCCGGGGAGACCCAGTACTTC | TRBJ2-5 | many | NA | TRBV5-6
CATASDLTDTQYF | TGTGCCACCGCGTCGGACCTCACAGATACGCAGTATTTT | TRBJ2-3 | many | NA | TRBV24-1
CASSPAPGLIYGYTF | TGTGCCAGTAGCCCCGCTCCGGGACTTATATATGGCTACACCTTC | TRBJ1-2 | many | NA | TRBV19
CASSLPLHEQFF | TGTGCCAGCAGTTTGCCGCTACATGAGCAGTTCTTC | TRBJ2-1 | many | NA | TRBV28
CSAGTETYEQYF | TGCAGCGCCGGGACAGAAACCTACGAGCAGTACTTC | TRBJ2-7 | NA | TRBD1 | TRBV29-1
CASSAYTASPLHF | TGTGCCAGCAGCGCGTACACTGCCTCACCCCTCCACTTT | TRBJ1-6 | many | NA | TRBV11-2
CASSPSTNYGYTF | TGCGCCAGCAGCCCTTCAACCAACTATGGCTACACCTTC | TRBJ1-2 | NA | NA | TRBV5-1
CASSDRGDQPQHF | TGTGCCAGCAGTGACCGAGGGGATCAGCCCCAGCATTTT | TRBJ1-5 | many | NA | TRBV2
CASNFGTSSYNEQFF | TGTGCCAGCAACTTCGGGACTAGCTCCTACAATGAGCAGTTCTTC | TRBJ2-1 | many | TRBD2 | TRBV5-6
CSARGQGRGDTEAFF | TGCAGTGCTAGAGGACAGGGACGGGGGGACACTGAAGCTTTCTTT | TRBJ1-1 | many | TRBD1 | TRBV20-1
CASSLAPPPSNYGYTF | TGCGCCAGCAGCTTGGCGCCACCGCCTTCTAACTATGGCTACACCTTC | TRBJ1-2 | many | NA | TRBV5-1
CASSLEMTSVGLYEQYF | TGCGCCAGCAGCTTGGAAATGACTTCAGTCGGTCTCTACGAGCAGTACTTC | TRBJ2-7 | few | NA | TRBV5-1
CASSSPGREYNSPLHF | TGTGCCAGCAGTTCCCCGGGACGGGAATATAATTCACCCCTCCACTTT | TRBJ1-6 | NA | NA | TRBV28
CASSLRDPRNANNSPLHF | TGTGCCAGCAGTTTACGGGATCCGAGAAACGCCAATAATTCACCCCTCCACTTT | TRBJ1-6 | many | NA | TRBV27
CASSRTRTGRTGANVLTF | TGTGCCAGCAGCCGAACTAGGACAGGGAGGACTGGGGCCAACGTCCTGACTTTC | TRBJ2-6 | many | TRBD1 | TRBV14
CASNGYGYTF | TGTGCCAGTAACGGGTATGGCTACACCTTC | TRBJ1-2 | many | NA | TRBV2
CASSERQLNTEAFF | TGTGCCAGCAGTGAACGACAGCTCAACACTGAAGCTTTCTTT | TRBJ1-1 | NA | NA | TRBV6-4
CASSLGGGTTDTQYF | TGCGCCAGCAGCTTGGGAGGGGGAACCACAGATACGCAGTATTTT | TRBJ2-3 | many | NA | TRBV5-1
CSARDVGQLGGYTF | TGCAGTGCTAGAGATGTAGGGCAGCTCGGCGGCTACACCTTC | TRBJ1-2 | many | NA | TRBV20-1
CASSYRAVTKPQHF | TGTGCCAGCAGTTACAGGGCCGTTACTAAGCCCCAGCATTTT | TRBJ1-5 | many | NA | TRBV6-5
CASTDRDYGYTF | TGTGCCAGCACTGACAGGGACTATGGCTACACCTTC | TRBJ1-2 | many | TRBD1 | TRBV6-1
CASSPRTARGEQYF | TGTGCCAGCAGTCCTAGGACGGCTCGTGGCGAGCAGTACTTC | TRBJ2-7 | many | NA | TRBV25-1
CASSAWDGLTEAFF | TGTGCCAGCAGCGCCTGGGACGGACTCACTGAAGCTTTCTTT | TRBJ1-1 | NA | NA | TRBV4-2
CASSLGSSATQYF | TGTGCCAGCAGCTTAGGGTCTAGCGCCACGCAGTATTTT | TRBJ2-3 | many | NA | TRBV11-2
CASSYLRQDMNTEAFF | TGTGCCAGCAGTTACTTAAGACAGGATATGAACACTGAAGCTTTCTTT | TRBJ1-1 | few | NA | TRBV12-3/TRBV12-4
CASRASGLAIRSGANVLTF | TGTGCCAGCAGGGCTTCTGGGCTAGCCATCCGCTCTGGGGCCAACGTCCTGACTTTC | TRBJ2-6 | many | NA | TRBV6-1
CASSLMGTQYF | TGTGCCAGCAGCTTGATGGGGACCCAGTACTTC | TRBJ2-5 | many | NA | TRBV11-2